This T cell receptor beta chain is drawn from a study of T cell responses to AZD1222 COVID-19 vaccine. Study-wide context: Doses given second, at about 4 or about 12 weeks, were pooled. The study's findings and limits: Mostly white British, mostly female donors; authors suggested clonal diversity may be underestimated. Vaccine-associated CD4 TCRs spanned spike, dominant at 160-218 and 743-854.

A note on this clone: Its specificity is unknown.

TCRdb keeps only in-frame clones here, not all; method: immunoSEQ multiplex PCR. The sample yields about 180,000 clones, 70% to 90% seen once. The CDR3 sequence is 17 residues long. The sequences come from peripheral blood, collected on day 0 of AZD1222 vaccination. The chain uses TRBV21-1 and TRBJ2-3; the table calls TRBD2, which could not be checked here. TRBV21-1 constitutes a pseudogene. The receptor was derived from an adult in good health. The CDR3 protein is CASSYGRGFESTDTQYF. DNA of the CDR3: TGTGCCAGCAGCTACGGGAGGGGGTTCGAGAGCACAGATACGCAGTATTTT.